What follows are 20 T cell receptor beta chains derived from one specimen sequenced in a study of T-cell memory formation after mild COVID-19. TCRdb reanalysed the 5' RACE reads using MiXCR and keeps one entry per CDR3 protein. The sample includes under 200,000 distinct CDR3 sequences, 10% to 15% of them seen just once. Sample: PBMCs or a T cell subset sorted from them (not recorded which). Every receptor here comes from a young man who had mild COVID-19 (a few samples of this study predate the infection). Cell type and time point are not known.

This clonotype was seen more than once but under ten times. The genes are TRBV6-6 and TRBJ2-1; unclear D gene. Germline CDR1 MNHNY, CDR2 SVGAGI (reference sequence). Trimming took 0 bases from V and 7 from J, leaving 10 bases between them. This CDR3 is 14 amino acids long. The CDR3, as DNA: TGTGCCAGCAGTTACTCGAATGTGGGGAATGAGCAGTTCTTC. This gives the protein CASSYSNVGNEQFF.

This clonotype was counted between two and nine times. This rearrangement joins TRBV5-1 to TRBJ1-4; a weak D match, TRBD1 (6 bases). The CDR3 contains 14 residues. The V gene lost 2 bases and the J gene lost 7 bases, with 12 bases spanning the gap. CDR1 and CDR2 (germline): SGHRS, YFSETQ. In DNA, the CDR3 is TGCGCCAGCAGCTTACAGGGAGGGGGTGAAAAACTGTTTTTT. Protein: CASSLQGGGEKLFF. The whole variable domain, filled in from reference TRBV5-1 and TRBJ1-4, reads KAGVTQTPRYLIKTRGQQVTLSCSPISGHRSVSWYQQTPGQGLQFLFEYFSETQRNKGNFPGRFSGRQFSNSRSEMNVSTLELGDSALYLCASSLQGGGEKLFFGSGTQLSVL.

This clonotype has just a few counts. J is TRBJ2-2 and V is TRBV9, with 7 bases that match TRBD1. This CDR3 has 16 amino acids. J gave up 5 bases and V 0 bases, and 7 bases lay outside the gene matches. Germline V lookup: CDR1 SGDLS, CDR2 YYNGEE. CDR3 nucleotides: TGTGCCAGCAGCGTAGGGACAGGTTTTGAGACCGGGGAGCTGTTTTTT. It encodes CASSVGTGFETGELFF.

The rearrangement links TRBV18 to TRBJ2-7; D is unclear. V lost 2 bases, J lost 6 bases, and 11 bases lay in between. Per germline, CDR1 KGHSH and CDR2 LQKENI. The CDR3 sequence is 13 residues long. CDR3: CASSPDWFGEQYF. Written as DNA, the CDR3 is TGTGCCAGCTCACCAGATTGGTTCGGCGAGCAGTACTTC.

The V and J genes are TRBV12-3 or TRBV12-4 and TRBJ2-5, with D possibly TRBD2 on 6 matching bases. V was shortened by 5 bases and J by 0 bases, with 16 bases between the two germline ends. The CDR3 is 16 residues long. The CDR3 DNA sequence: TGTGCCAGCAGTCCCACGGGACTCACGTACCAAGAGACCCAGTACTTC. Translating gives CASSPTGLTYQETQYF.

This clonotype was seen a few times. V is TRBV12-3 or TRBV12-4 and J is TRBJ1-2, with 10 bases aligning to TRBD1. The CDR3 length is 16 residues. V dropped 4 bases and J dropped 8; count of bases not matched to a gene: 13. The CDR3 DNA is TGTGCCAGCAGTTCGAATACCGGGACAGGGGCGGACGGCTACACCTTC. Residues: CASSSNTGTGADGYTF.

The chain links TRBV27 to TRBJ1-6; D may be TRBD1 (5 bases). The V gene lost 1 base and the J gene lost 8 bases, with 12 bases spanning the gap. Germline values: CDR1 MNHEY, CDR2 SMNVEV (reference sequence). The CDR3 runs to 15 residues. The CDR3: CASSLYEGLDSPLHF. As DNA, the CDR3 is TGTGCCAGCAGTTTATATGAGGGGTTGGATTCACCCCTCCACTTT.

The rearrangement joins TRBV5-1 to TRBJ2-3; D possibly uses TRBD1 or TRBD2 (5 bases each). The V end was cut by 1 base, the J end by 2 bases, with 8 bases between. Germline V CDR1 and CDR2: SGHRS, YFSETQ. The CDR3 covers 14 residues. The CDR3 nucleotides read TGCGCCAGCAGCTTGTCGGGGCACACAGATACGCAGTATTTT. This codes for CASSLSGHTDTQYF.

The DNA of the CDR3 is TGCGCCAGCAGCCAAGAGGAAGGGGTGGGCTACACCTTC. Translating gives CASSQEEGVGYTF. J is TRBJ1-2 and V is TRBV4-1; tentatively, D is TRBD1 (5 bases). The germline gives CDR1 MGHRA, CDR2 YSYEKL. Trimming took 0 bases from V and 8 from J, leaving 10 bases between them. The CDR3 loop spans 13 amino acids.

A few counts support this clonotype. CDR3 coding DNA: TGTGCCAGCTCACCACCGGGGACCTCTGGGGCCAACGTCCTGACTTTC. Residues: CASSPPGTSGANVLTF. The J gene is TRBJ2-6, the V gene TRBV18, with D perhaps being TRBD1 or TRBD2 (5 bases each). The V and J ends lost 0 bases and 0 bases respectively, with 6 bases between them. Per germline, CDR1 KGHSH and CDR2 LQKENI. This CDR3 spans 16 amino acids.

This chain joins TRBV7-2 and TRBJ1-5; 9 positions match TRBD1. The V gene end was trimmed by 5 bases and the J gene end by 5 bases; junction bases not matched to a gene: 7. The CDR3 has 15 residues. Per the germline V gene, CDR1 is SGHTA and CDR2 is FQGNSA. The CDR3 loop is CASSRDRASDQPQHF. The DNA for the CDR3 is TGTGCCAGCAGCCGGGACAGGGCGAGTGATCAGCCCCAGCATTTT.

The chain employs TRBV7-9 and TRBJ2-5; either TRBD1 or TRBD2 may fit D (6 bases each). The length of the CDR3 is 16 residues. Trimming cost V 5 bases and J 2 bases, with 18 bases left between them. CDR1 and CDR2 (germline): SEHNR, FQNEAQ (reference sequence). CDR3 amino acids: CASSQGIGGNQETQYF. The DNA of the CDR3 is TGTGCCAGCAGCCAGGGTATAGGGGGGAATCAAGAGACCCAGTACTTC.

The chain uses TRBV12-3 or TRBV12-4 and TRBJ1-1, with D hard to call. The germline V and J ends were trimmed by 6 bases and 3 bases, with 11 bases remaining between them. The CDR3 length is 13 residues. DNA for the CDR3: TGTGCCAGCAGCCCCAGGAGATACACTGAAGCTTTCTTT. This codes for CASSPRRYTEAFF.

This chain connects TRBV21-1 to TRBJ1-2; TRBD1 is the table's D call, not checked against the DNA. TRBV21-1 is deemed a pseudogene. This CDR3 is built from 18 residues. Here the CDR3 reads CASSKVLDRGLSTYGYTF. In DNA form, the CDR3 reads TGTGCCAGCAGCAAAGTTTTGGACAGGGGGCTCTCTACTTATGGCTACACCTTC.

This clonotype has more than one count but fewer than ten. The chain carries TRBV2 and TRBJ2-6; D remains ambiguous. The CDR3 spans 15 residues. Deletions cut 6 bases from V and 2 bases from J, with 11 bases between. CDR1 SNHLY and CDR2 FYNNEI come from the germline V gene. The CDR3 DNA sequence: TGTGCCAGCAGACGGACGGCCCCTGGGGCCAACGTCCTGACTTTC. Encoded protein: CASRRTAPGANVLTF.

The chain joins TRBV12-3 or TRBV12-4 to TRBJ2-1; TRBD2 agrees at 11 bases. This CDR3 spans 14 amino acids. V shed 3 bases and J 9 bases; nucleotides not matched to a gene: 4. The DNA for the CDR3 is TGTGCCAGCAGTTTTAGCGGGGGGGCCTTTGAGCAGTTCTTC. Its translation is CASSFSGGAFEQFF.

The rearrangement uses TRBV5-1 and TRBJ2-5; 8 nucleotides match TRBD2. V lost 0 bases and J lost 5; bases outside the gene matches: 6. The germline CDR1 and CDR2 sequences are SGHRS and YFSETQ. The CDR3 is 15 amino acids. The CDR3 here is CASSLVGTRGETQYF. CDR3 bases: TGCGCCAGCAGCTTGGTCGGGACTAGGGGGGAGACCCAGTACTTC.

In its sample, this clonotype was seen a few times. The chain has TRBV25-1 and TRBJ1-2; D gene ambiguous. The germline V gene encodes CDR1 MGHDK and CDR2 SYGVNS. The CDR3 covers 15 residues. V was trimmed by 1 base and J by 0 bases, leaving 9 bases between them. The CDR3 sequence is CASSEFGVANYGYTF. Here the CDR3 DNA reads TGTGCCAGCAGTGAATTCGGGGTAGCTAACTATGGCTACACCTTC.

V is TRBV10-2 and J is TRBJ2-1; weak D call: TRBD2 (7 bases). Germline CDR1 and CDR2: WSHSY and SAAADI. The CDR3 has 15 residues. The ends were cut back, 3 bases at V and 6 bases at J, with 15 bases in the middle. The CDR3 region is CASSDVVGGRNEQFF. The CDR3 region has the DNA TGCGCCAGCAGTGATGTAGTGGGGGGGCGCAATGAGCAGTTCTTC.

CDR3 sequence: CASSAIQGPSGNTIYF. The CDR3 coding sequence is TGTGCCAGCAGCGCCATACAGGGCCCCTCTGGAAACACCATATATTTT. This chain connects TRBV9 to TRBJ1-3; possibly TRBD1 for D (6 bases). V shed 3 bases and J shed 0 bases, with 13 bases lying between them. The CDR3 is made up of 16 amino acids. Per germline, CDR1 SGDLS and CDR2 YYNGEE.